The 9 T cell receptor beta chains below come from one sample, sequenced in a study of T cell responses to AZD1222 COVID-19 vaccine. Produced via immunoSEQ multiplex PCR; TCRdb's table is partial and in-frame only. The table records roughly 70,000 clones, over 70% of them present only once. The source was peripheral blood, collected 28 days after the second AZD1222 dose. The receptors come from an adult who received the AZD1222 COVID-19 vaccine.

The count of this clone is one. The J gene is TRBJ1-2, the V gene TRBV28, with 8 nucleotides matching TRBD1. The CDR3 has 14 amino acids. With 6 bases clipped from V and 7 bases from J, the junction kept 10 bases outside the gene matches. Germline V gene data show CDR1 as MDHEN and CDR2 as SYDVKM. CDR3 bases: TGTGCCAGCAGGCCAGGGACAGGACACTTTGGCTACACCTTC. It encodes CASRPGTGHFGYTF.

This clone was recorded a few times. This rearrangement joins TRBV9 to TRBJ1-3; no reliable D call. The CDR3 totals 14 residues. The germline V gene encodes CDR1 SGDLS and CDR2 YYNGEE. Trimming left V 0 bases short and J 4 bases short, with 8 bases between. The CDR3 nucleotides read TGTGCCAGCAGCGTAGACACGGCGGGAAACACCATATATTTT. The encoded protein is CASSVDTAGNTIYF. Full variable domain (missing parts from reference TRBV9 and TRBJ1-3): DSGVTQTPKHLITATGQRVTLRCSPRSGDLSVYWYQQSLDQGLQFLIQYYNGEERAKGNILERFSAQQFPDLHSELNLSSLELGDSALYFCASSVDTAGNTIYFGEGSWLTVV.

This sequence joins TRBV2 and TRBJ1-1; no firm D call. The CDR3 runs to 13 residues. Trimming took 6 bases from V and 3 from J, leaving 11 bases between them. The germline V gene encodes CDR1 SNHLY and CDR2 FYNNEI. For the CDR3, the DNA is TGTGCCAGCAGAGGAACAGAACACACTGAAGCTTTCTTT. Amino acids: CASRGTEHTEAFF.

This clone was detected only once. CDR3 in DNA: TGTGCCAGCAGTCCGACCCTATTAGCGGGGGCGAACTACGAGCAGTACTTC. Translated, it gives CASSPTLLAGANYEQYF. The V call is TRBV28, the J call TRBJ2-7; TRBD2 aligns across 9 bases. Germline loops: CDR1 MDHEN, CDR2 SYDVKM. With V trimmed by 5 bases and J by 3 bases, 14 bases remained unmatched. CDR3 length: 17 amino acids.

The V call is TRBV6-1, the J call TRBJ2-5, with TRBD2 matching 8 bases. After removal of 2 bases from V and 2 bases from J, the junction contained 4 bases not matched to a gene. The CDR3 loop spans 15 amino acids. Germline-derived CDR1 and CDR2 are MNHNS and SASEGT. Here the CDR3 DNA reads TGTGCCAGCAGTGAACTCGGGGGGGAGCAAGAGACCCAGTACTTC. Encoded protein: CASSELGGEQETQYF.

This rearrangement joins TRBV3-1 (or the pseudogene TRBV3-2) to TRBJ1-5; D unresolved. CDR1 and CDR2 from the germline V gene are LGHDT and YNNKEL (reference sequence). The CDR3 has 14 residues. Deletions cut 1 base from V and 4 bases from J, with 8 bases between. The CDR3 reads CASSQVIANQPQHF. CDR3 sequence (DNA): TGTGCCAGCAGCCAAGTTATCGCGAATCAGCCCCAGCATTTT.

The chain has TRBV6-2 or TRBV6-3 and TRBJ2-1; the match to TRBD2 covers 10 bases. The CDR3 has 17 amino acids. Germline V gene lookup returns CDR1 MNHEY and CDR2 SVGEGT. The V segment lost 2 bases and the J segment 6 bases; nucleotides outside the gene matches: 10. CDR3: CASSYPRGSGGGNEQFF. CDR3 sequence (DNA): TGTGCCAGCAGTTACCCACGTGGGAGCGGGGGGGGCAATGAGCAGTTCTTC.

Judged by abundance, this clone is medium-sized. Relative to the germline gene, one junction end is altered; a read error may explain this. The chain joins TRBV7-7 to TRBJ1-5, with a possible D match to TRBD1 (5 bases). The germline V gene encodes CDR1 SSHAT and CDR2 FNYEAQ (reference sequence). The CDR3 runs to 19 residues. The CDR3 protein is CASSLGPLRRDLINQPQHF. Written as DNA, the CDR3 is TGTGCTAGCAGCTTAGGCCCCCTACGCCGGGACTTGATCAATCAGCCCCAGCATTTT.

The chain combines TRBV9 with TRBJ1-2; D call uncertain. Germline V gene data show CDR1 as SGDLS and CDR2 as YYNGEE. CDR3 size: 11 residues. Trimming took off 0 bases at V and 11 bases at J, with 8 bases between the two ends. CDR3 residues: CASSVDMTYTF. The CDR3 DNA is TGTGCCAGCAGCGTAGATATGACATACACCTTC. Full variable domain (remainder filled in from reference TRBV9 and TRBJ1-2): DSGVTQTPKHLITATGQRVTLRCSPRSGDLSVYWYQQSLDQGLQFLIQYYNGEERAKGNILERFSAQQFPDLHSELNLSSLELGDSALYFCASSVDMTYTFGSGTRLTVV.